This T cell receptor (beta chain) was retrieved from a study of vaccination and CD4 T cells after COVID-19. From the PCR reads, TCRdb called clonotypes with MiXCR, one entry per CDR3 protein. This table holds 20,000 to 25,000 distinct CDR3 sequences, about 60% found once. The CDR3 runs 13 residues. The germline gives CDR1 SEHNR, CDR2 FQNEAQ (reference sequence). Details on this clonotype: The junction differs from germline at one of its ends, possibly a read error.

The chain uses TRBV7-9 and TRBJ2-7; no definite D call. This clonotype was sampled from a human donor who had recovered from COVID-19. The sequencing here drew on CD4+ T cells from blood, taken before SARS-CoV-2 vaccination. CDR3 protein: CASSTGRSYEQHF. CDR3 in DNA: TGTGCCAGCAGCACCGGACGAAGCTACGAGCAGCACTTC.